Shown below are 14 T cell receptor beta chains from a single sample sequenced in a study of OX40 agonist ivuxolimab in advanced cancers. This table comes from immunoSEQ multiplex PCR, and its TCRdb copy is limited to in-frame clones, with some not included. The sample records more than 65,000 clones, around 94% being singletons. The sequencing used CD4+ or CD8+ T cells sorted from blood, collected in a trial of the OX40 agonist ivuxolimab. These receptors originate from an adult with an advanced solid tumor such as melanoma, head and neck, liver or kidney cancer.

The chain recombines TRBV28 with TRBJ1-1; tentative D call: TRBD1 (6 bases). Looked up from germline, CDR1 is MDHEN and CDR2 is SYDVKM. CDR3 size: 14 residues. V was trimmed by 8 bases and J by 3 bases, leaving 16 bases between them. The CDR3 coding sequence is TGTGCCAGCGGCGGGGGGGCAAGTCACACTGAAGCTTTCTTT. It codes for CASGGGASHTEAFF. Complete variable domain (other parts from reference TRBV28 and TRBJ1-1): DVKVTQSSRYLVKRTGEKVFLECVQDMDHENMFWYRQDPGLGLRLIYFSYDVKMKEKGDIPEGYSVSREKKERFSLILESASTNQTSMYLCASGGGASHTEAFFGQGTRLTVV.

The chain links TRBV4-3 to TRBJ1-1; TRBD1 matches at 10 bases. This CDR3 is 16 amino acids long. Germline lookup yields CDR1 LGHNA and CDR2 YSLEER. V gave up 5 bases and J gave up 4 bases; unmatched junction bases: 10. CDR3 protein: CASSKSGTGATTEAFF. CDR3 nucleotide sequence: TGCGCCAGCAGCAAAAGCGGGACAGGGGCAACCACTGAAGCTTTCTTT.

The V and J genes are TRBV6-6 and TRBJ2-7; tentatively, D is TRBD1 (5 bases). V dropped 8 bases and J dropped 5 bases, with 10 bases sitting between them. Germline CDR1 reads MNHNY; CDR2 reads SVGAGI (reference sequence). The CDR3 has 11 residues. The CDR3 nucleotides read TGTGCCAGCGGAAGGGGAAACGAGCAGTACTTC. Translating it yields CASGRGNEQYF.

Here the CDR3 DNA reads TGTGCCAGAAGCTGCGACAGGGGTCAAGAGACCCAGTACTTC. The encoded protein is CARSCDRGQETQYF. This rearrangement joins TRBV5-3 to TRBJ2-5; 8 bases map to TRBD1. TRBV5-3 is known as an ORF, though its function is uncertain. V lost 3 bases and J lost 2; bases outside the gene matches: 3. The CDR3 loop spans 14 amino acids.

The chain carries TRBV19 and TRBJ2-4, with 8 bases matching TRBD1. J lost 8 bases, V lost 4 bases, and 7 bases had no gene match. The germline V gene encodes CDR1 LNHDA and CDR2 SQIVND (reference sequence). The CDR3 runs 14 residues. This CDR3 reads CASSTLRGRDIQYF. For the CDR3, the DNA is TGTGCCAGTAGTACCCTCAGGGGGCGTGACATTCAGTACTTC.

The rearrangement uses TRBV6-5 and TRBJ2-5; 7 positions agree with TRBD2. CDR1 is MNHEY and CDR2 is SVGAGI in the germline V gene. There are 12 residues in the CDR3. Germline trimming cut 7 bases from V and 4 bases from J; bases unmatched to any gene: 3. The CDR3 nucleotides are TGTGCCAGCAAGCCGGGAGGAGAGACCCAGTACTTC. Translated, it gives CASKPGGETQYF.

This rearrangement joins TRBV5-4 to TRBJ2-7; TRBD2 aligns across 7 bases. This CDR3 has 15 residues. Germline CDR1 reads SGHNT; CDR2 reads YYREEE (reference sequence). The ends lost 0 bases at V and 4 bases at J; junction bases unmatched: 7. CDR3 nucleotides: TGTGCCAGCAGCTTGGGGGGGGAGGGTAGGTACGAGCAGTACTTC. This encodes CASSLGGEGRYEQYF.

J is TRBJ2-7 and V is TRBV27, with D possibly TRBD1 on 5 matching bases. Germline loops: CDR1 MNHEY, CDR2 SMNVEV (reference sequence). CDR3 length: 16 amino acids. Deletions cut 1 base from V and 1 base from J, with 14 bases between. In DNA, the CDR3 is TGTGCCAGCAGTTTATATCCAGGGCCTGATTCCTACGAGCAGTACTTC. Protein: CASSLYPGPDSYEQYF.

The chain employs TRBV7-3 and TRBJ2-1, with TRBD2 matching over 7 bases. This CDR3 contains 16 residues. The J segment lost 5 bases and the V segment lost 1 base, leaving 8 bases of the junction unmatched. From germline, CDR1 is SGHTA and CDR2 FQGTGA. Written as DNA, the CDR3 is TGTGCCAGCAGCTTAAGTCTCCGGGACTACGACAATGAGCAGTTCTTC. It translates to CASSLSLRDYDNEQFF.

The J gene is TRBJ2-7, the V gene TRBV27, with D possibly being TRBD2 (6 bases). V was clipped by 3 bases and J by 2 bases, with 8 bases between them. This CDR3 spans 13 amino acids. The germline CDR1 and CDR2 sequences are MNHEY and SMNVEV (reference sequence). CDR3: CASSLPGAYEQYF. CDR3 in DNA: TGTGCCAGCAGTTTGCCGGGGGCCTACGAGCAGTACTTC.

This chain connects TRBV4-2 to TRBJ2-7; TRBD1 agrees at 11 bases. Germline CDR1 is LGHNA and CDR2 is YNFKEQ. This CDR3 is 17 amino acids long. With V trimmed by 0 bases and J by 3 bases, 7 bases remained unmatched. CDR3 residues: CASSQEGQGGIVYEQYF. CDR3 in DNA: TGTGCCAGCAGCCAAGAGGGACAGGGGGGTATAGTCTACGAGCAGTACTTC.

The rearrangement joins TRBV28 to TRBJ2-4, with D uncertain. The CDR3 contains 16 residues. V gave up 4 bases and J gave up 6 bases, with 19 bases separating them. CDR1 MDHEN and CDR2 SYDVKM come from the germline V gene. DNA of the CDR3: TGTGCCAGCAGTTCCCCCACGACGCGCCTCGGAAACATTCAGTACTTC. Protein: CASSSPTTRLGNIQYF. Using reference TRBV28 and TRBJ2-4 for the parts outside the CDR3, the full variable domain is DVKVTQSSRYLVKRTGEKVFLECVQDMDHENMFWYRQDPGLGLRLIYFSYDVKMKEKGDIPEGYSVSREKKERFSLILESASTNQTSMYLCASSSPTTRLGNIQYFGAGTRLSVL.

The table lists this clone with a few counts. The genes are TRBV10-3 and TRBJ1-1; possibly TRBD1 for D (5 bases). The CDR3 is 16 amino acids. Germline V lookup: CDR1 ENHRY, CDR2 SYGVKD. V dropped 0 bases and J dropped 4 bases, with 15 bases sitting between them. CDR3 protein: CAISESWIGDRTEAFF. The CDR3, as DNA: TGTGCCATCAGTGAGTCGTGGATCGGGGACCGCACTGAAGCTTTCTTT.

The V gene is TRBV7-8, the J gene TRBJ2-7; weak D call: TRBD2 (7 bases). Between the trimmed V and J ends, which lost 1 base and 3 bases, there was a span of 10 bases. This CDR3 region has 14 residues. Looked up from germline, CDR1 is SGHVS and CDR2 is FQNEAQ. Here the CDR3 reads CASSLGGGLYEQYF. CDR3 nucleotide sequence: TGTGCCAGCAGCTTAGGGGGGGGCCTCTACGAGCAGTACTTC. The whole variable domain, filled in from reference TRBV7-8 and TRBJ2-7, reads GAGVSQSPRYKVAKRGQDVALRCDPISGHVSLFWYQQALGQGPEFLTYFQNEAQLDKSGLPSDRFFAERPEGSVSTLKIQRTQQEDSAVYLCASSLGGGLYEQYFGPGTRLTVT.